This T cell receptor beta chain was recorded in a study of blood T cell repertoires in COVID-19. Per the germline V gene, CDR1 is SNHLY and CDR2 is FYNNEI. The CDR3 is made up of 15 amino acids. V lost 6 bases to trimming and J lost 2 bases; unmatched junction nucleotides: 6. Only in-frame clones appear in the TCRdb table, and some are missing; sequencing was by immunoSEQ multiplex PCR. The sample lists about 150,000 clones, over 75% occurring once. V gene TRBV2 combines with J gene TRBJ2-1; 8 bases align to TRBD2. This TCR came from a man younger than 35 with COVID-19, enrolled during active disease. Input material: peripheral blood. The CDR3 DNA reads as TGTGCCAGCAGCGCAACTAGCGGACCCTACAATGAGCAGTTCTTC. Its translation: CASSATSGPYNEQFF.